This T cell receptor (beta chain) was found in a study of T cells in localized non-small cell lung cancer. General study points: Sequencing covered just one tumor region, so heterogeneity cannot be ruled out. Appearing in adjacent lung were a median about 59 of the top 100 tumor clones. A higher density of T cells in blood coincided with extended overall survival.

On this clone: The target antigen is unknown.

This CDR3 has 15 residues. CDR1 MDHEN and CDR2 SYDVKM come from the germline V gene. V dropped 6 bases and J dropped 4 bases, with 15 bases sitting between them. Assay used: immunoSEQ multiplex PCR; TCRdb lists only in-frame clones, some missing. The sample includes around 30,000 clones, 80% to 95% seen only once; the top ten take over 3.5%. The starting material was peripheral blood mononuclear cells, obtained before any cancer treatment. The rearrangement joins TRBV28 to TRBJ1-4, with D perhaps TRBD1 (6 bases). This clonotype originated in a woman aged 35 to 70 with stage III lung adenocarcinoma. The CDR3 coding sequence is TGTGCCAGCAGATCGTGGGGGGCCATTAATGAAAAACTGTTTTTT. Its protein product is CASRSWGAINEKLFF.